This paragraph reports one T cell receptor (beta chain). TCRdb re-derived calls from the RT-PCR reads in MiXCR, one entry per CDR3 protein. The sample lists more than 550,000 distinct CDR3 sequences, around 10% seen once, with more than 9.5% in the top ten. This specimen comes from a study of response to subunit inactivated influenza vaccine. This CDR3 is built from 15 residues. The V gene lost 6 bases and the J gene lost 6 bases, with 21 bases spanning the gap. CDR1 and CDR2 from the germline V gene are SEHNR and FQNEAQ (reference sequence). These data also featured in a second study, about T cells expressing NK-cell markers. As that report states: 5'RACE template switching built TCR beta cDNA with unique molecular identifiers. According to the study, TCR beta repertoires originated from sorted CD3+CD56+NKG2C+, CD3+CD56+NKG2C- and CD3+CD56-NKG2C+ T cells. The CD3+CD56-NKG2C+ fraction of several donors was likewise dominated by these clonotypes.

The sequencing used PBMCs from blood, collected on the day of vaccination. The J gene is TRBJ2-7, the V gene TRBV7-9, with TRBD2 as a possible D gene (6 bases). The sequence came from a man aged 50 to 59 who received an inactivated influenza vaccine. This CDR3 reads CASSKGGSLGSEQYF. The CDR3 nucleotides read TGTGCCAGCAGTAAAGGAGGGTCTCTGGGGAGCGAGCAGTACTTC.